The following is a T cell receptor beta chain sequence with its context. The target antigen is unknown. This may be a read error: a much more frequent sequence differs by one nucleotide. When ophthalmopathy did not progress within 18 months, Graves' hyperthyroidism was considered stable. Used for diagnoses were clinical symptoms, serum thyroxine and TRAb, thyroid ultrasound and orbital computed tomography. This record belongs to a study of T cells in Graves' hyperthyroidism and ophthalmopathy. General observations from the study: Most clonotypes expanded in the thyroid (above 0.001) were also present in blood.

Germline lookup yields CDR1 ENHRY and CDR2 SYGVKD. The CDR3 covers 15 residues. RNA transcripts gave rise to amplified TCR beta CDR3 regions. First-round RT-PCR of the TCR CDR3 relied on the HTBI primer set. Via MiXCR, TCRdb re-called the multiplex PCR reads, giving one row per CDR3 protein. The table shows just under 750,000 distinct CDR3 sequences, with around 40% occurring only once. This chain connects TRBV10-3 to TRBJ2-2, with a tentative D call TRBD1 (6 bases). Sequenced input: blood. The source of this sequence is a woman aged 40 to 49 with Graves' hyperthyroidism. The CDR3 region is CATSDLGRGSGELLF. CDR3 DNA: TGTGCCACCAGTGATTTGGGCAGGGGATCCGGGGAGCTGCTTTTT.